A selection of T cell receptor beta chains follows, all from one sample in a study of regulatory T cells in long-lasting Graves disease. TCRdb passed the multiplex PCR reads through MiXCR, listing each CDR3 protein once. The sample lists hundreds of thousands of distinct CDR3 sequences; around 15% were seen once. This same sample was also taken into another study, of T cells in Graves' hyperthyroidism and ophthalmopathy.

The specimen was peripheral blood mononuclear cells (PBMCs), collected at new diagnosis, from a patient treated with antithyroid drugs. The receptors originated from a man aged 40-49 years with Graves disease. Both conserved end residues are part of each CDR3. A D gene is named only where the DNA matches it firmly. Clone sizes are given selectively: once, few, many, or a class where the clone is expanded.

TRBD2,.,TRBJ2-7,TRBV5-4,CASSLESGLGSGEQYF,TGTGCCAGCAGCTTGGAGTCCGGACTAGGCTCCGGAGAGCAGTACTTC
TRBD1,.,TRBJ1-4,TRBV5-1,CASSPTGPYEKLFF,TGCGCCAGCAGCCCGACAGGGCCCTACGAAAAACTGTTTTTT
TRBD2,many,TRBJ2-3,TRBV2,CASSVAGYDTQYF,TGTGCCAGCAGTGTAGCGGGGTACGATACGCAGTATTTT
TRBD1,many,TRBJ2-7,TRBV27,CASSLKGQGAYEQYF,TGTGCCAGCAGTTTAAAGGGACAGGGTGCCTACGAGCAGTACTTC
TRBD1,few,TRBJ1-6,TRBV28,CASSTGGTGAISPLHF,TGTGCCAGCAGCACGGGCGGTACAGGGGCTATTTCACCCCTCCACTTT
.,many,TRBJ2-5,TRBV29-1,CSVAWTTEETQYF,TGCAGCGTTGCGTGGACTACGGAAGAGACCCAGTACTTC
.,many,TRBJ1-5,TRBV2,CASSESSFSNQPQHF,TGTGCCAGCAGTGAATCGTCATTTAGCAATCAGCCCCAGCATTTT
.,many,TRBJ1-5,TRBV15,CATSRELGWADNQPQHF,TGTGCCACCAGCAGAGAGTTGGGTTGGGCAGACAATCAGCCCCAGCATTTT
TRBD2,many,TRBJ2-1,TRBV9,CASSGRGGSSNEQFF,TGTGCCAGCAGCGGGCGGGGGGGGTCCTCCAATGAGCAGTTCTTC
.,.,TRBJ1-2,TRBV28,CASSPTRLTGGYTF,TGTGCCAGCAGTCCAACGAGGCTAACGGGTGGCTACACCTTC
.,few,TRBJ2-1,TRBV5-1,CASSLYGGHYNEQFF,TGCGCCAGCAGCTTGTATGGGGGGCATTACAATGAGCAGTTCTTC
TRBD2,many,TRBJ2-3,TRBV7-2,CASSPVAGITDTQYF,TGTGCCAGCAGCCCCGTAGCGGGGATCACAGATACGCAGTATTTT
TRBD1,.,TRBJ2-1,TRBV18,CASSPPKTGVGNNEQFF,TGTGCCAGCTCACCACCTAAGACAGGGGTCGGAAACAATGAGCAGTTCTTC
TRBD2,many,TRBJ2-5,TRBV5-1,CASSTGTSGAQETQYF,TGCGCCAGCAGCACTGGGACTAGCGGGGCCCAAGAGACCCAGTACTTC
.,many,TRBJ1-5,TRBV10-3,CAISESRGTGDGQPQHF,TGTGCCATCAGTGAGTCGAGAGGGACGGGGGACGGGCAGCCCCAGCATTTT
TRBD2,many,TRBJ2-1,TRBV3-1,CASSRGTSGGEQFF,TGTGCCAGCAGCCGAGGGACTAGCGGGGGGGAGCAGTTCTTC
TRBD1,many,TRBJ2-3,TRBV6-1,CASRRGGFGTDTQYF,TGTGCCAGCAGAAGAGGGGGCTTTGGCACAGATACGCAGTATTTT
.,many,TRBJ1-5,TRBV2,CASSEERARYF,TGTGCCAGCAGTGAAGAAAGGGCCAGGTATTTT
TRBD1,many,TRBJ2-7,TRBV28,CASTRTGGTYEQYF,TGTGCCAGCACACGGACAGGGGGTACGTACGAGCAGTACTTC
TRBD1,.,TRBJ1-1,TRBV3-1,CASTQDRGRNTEAFF,TGTGCCAGCACCCAAGACAGGGGTAGGAACACTGAAGCTTTCTTT
.,many,TRBJ2-4,TRBV12-3/TRBV12-4,CASSLAPLQAWGHF,TGTGCCAGCAGTTTAGCGCCCCTACAGGCGTGGGGACACTTC
.,many,TRBJ1-3,TRBV11-3,CASSLDPGNTIYF,TGTGCCAGCAGCTTAGACCCCGGAAACACCATATATTTT
.,.,TRBJ2-5,TRBV29-1,CSVVLLSETQYF,TGCAGCGTTGTTCTCCTTTCAGAGACCCAGTACTTC
.,many,TRBJ2-7,TRBV27,CASSVTGPRDRPPYEQYF,TGTGCCAGCAGTGTAACGGGGCCCCGAGACCGCCCCCCCTACGAGCAGTACTTC
.,.,TRBJ2-7,TRBV12-3/TRBV12-4,CASSIGRPYEQYF,TGTGCCAGCAGTATAGGGAGACCTTACGAGCAGTACTTC
.,few,TRBJ1-5,TRBV20-1,CSASPFLGAVGNQPRHF,TGCAGTGCTAGCCCCTTCCTGGGAGCTGTTGGCAATCAGCCCCGGCATTTT
.,.,TRBJ2-7,TRBV5-5,CASSLAGFSLSYEQYF,TGTGCCAGCAGCCTGGCGGGGTTCTCGCTCTCCTACGAGCAGTACTTC
.,many,TRBJ2-3,TRBV20-1,CSAYVGGGNPRDTQYF,TGCAGTGCTTATGTTGGTGGCGGTAATCCTCGGGATACGCAGTATTTT
.,few,TRBJ1-3,TRBV20-1,CSARQGSGNTIYF,TGCAGTGCTAGACAGGGCTCTGGAAACACCATATATTTT
TRBD2,many,TRBJ2-5,TRBV6-1,CASTSWGGEGETQYF,TGTGCCAGCACCTCATGGGGGGGGGAAGGGGAGACCCAGTACTTC
TRBD1,few,TRBJ2-2,TRBV20-1,CSARRNTGGFSTGELFF,TGCAGTGCTAGAAGAAACACAGGGGGCTTCAGCACCGGGGAGCTGTTTTTT
.,many,TRBJ2-7,TRBV5-1,CASSLDTAFSYEQYF,TGTGCCAGCAGCTTGGACACCGCCTTCTCCTACGAGCAGTACTTC
.,few,TRBJ2-6,TRBV24-1,CATSDLSSSGANVLTF,TGTGCCACCAGTGATTTAAGCTCCTCTGGGGCCAACGTCCTGACTTTC
.,.,TRBJ1-1,TRBV6-1,CASSTRLRVAEAFF,TGTGCCAGCAGTACTAGACTGAGGGTCGCTGAAGCTTTCTTT
TRBD1,many,TRBJ2-4,TRBV13,CASSFWGQGSSTQYF,TGTGCCAGCAGCTTTTGGGGACAGGGGTCTTCGACTCAGTACTTC
TRBD1,many,TRBJ2-1,TRBV2,CASSHTTGPPYYNEQFF,TGTGCCAGCAGTCATACGACAGGGCCCCCCTACTACAATGAGCAGTTCTTC
TRBD2,.,TRBJ2-7,TRBV28,CASSSSGRASYEQYF,TGTGCCAGCAGCTCCAGCGGGAGGGCCTCCTACGAGCAGTACTTC